The 20 T cell receptor beta chains below all came from one sample that was sequenced in a study of control samples from healthy donors and cancer patients. Measured with immunoSEQ multiplex PCR; TCRdb has only the in-frame clones, and not every one. The sample holds about 49,000 clones; 86% are singletons and the top ten take about 2.6%. Sequencing was performed on PBMCs. The receptor set was obtained from a woman in her 50s with lung cancer.

V usage is TRBV5-1 and J usage is TRBJ2-1; TRBD2 matches at 15 bases. The CDR3 contains 15 residues. Trimming removed 3 bases from V and 8 bases from J; junction bases left unmatched: 3. In germline, CDR1 is SGHRS, CDR2 YFSETQ. The CDR3 coding sequence is TGCGCCAGCAGCTGGGGACTAGCGGGGGGAGATGAGCAGTTCTTC. This codes for CASSWGLAGGDEQFF.

The V gene is TRBV13, the J gene TRBJ2-3; the match to TRBD1 covers 9 bases. Germline V gene data show CDR1 as PRHDT and CDR2 as FYEKMQ (reference sequence). J gave up 5 bases and V 4 bases, and 7 bases lay outside the gene matches. The CDR3 consists of 15 residues. Here the CDR3 reads CASSSGTGLQDTQYF. The CDR3 region has the DNA TGTGCCAGCAGCTCGGGGACAGGGCTTCAAGATACGCAGTATTTT.

The V call is TRBV9, the J call TRBJ1-5, with 7 nucleotides matching TRBD1. Losses at the gene ends were 4 bases for V and 3 bases for J; bases not matched to a gene: 7. This CDR3 is 15 amino acids long. From germline, CDR1 is SGDLS and CDR2 YYNGEE. The CDR3 DNA sequence: TGTGCCAGCAGCCCACGGGGACAGCTCAATCAGCCCCAGCATTTT. It specifies CASSPRGQLNQPQHF.

This chain joins TRBV6-5 and TRBJ2-7; D gene ambiguous. The germline gives CDR1 MNHEY, CDR2 SVGAGI. Trimming removed 2 bases from V and 2 bases from J, with 10 bases in between. The CDR3 sequence is 14 residues long. The CDR3 DNA reads as TGTGCCAGCAGTTACGCGGTCTCCCCCTACGAGCAGTACTTC. This gives the protein CASSYAVSPYEQYF.

The V call is TRBV27, the J call TRBJ1-1, with D perhaps TRBD1 (5 bases). Deletions cut 6 bases from V and 4 bases from J, with 12 bases between. Germline values: CDR1 MNHEY, CDR2 SMNVEV (reference sequence). This CDR3 comprises 13 residues. The CDR3 nucleotides are TGTGCCAGCAGGCCGGGACGGGCCACTGAAGCTTTCTTT. This codes for CASRPGRATEAFF.

This chain uses TRBV24-1 with TRBJ1-5; TRBD1 might be the D (6 bases). CDR1 is KGHDR, CDR2 SFDVKD, per germline. The CDR3 consists of 13 residues. V was cut by 6 bases and J by 5 bases, with 10 bases left in between. DNA of the CDR3: TGTGCCACCAGTATCGCAGGGGATCAGCCCCAGCATTTT. This translates into CATSIAGDQPQHF.

Here the CDR3 DNA reads TGTGCCAGCCAGGGGGGACAAAAGGCCTATGGCTACACCTTC. Translation gives CASQGGQKAYGYTF. The V and J genes are TRBV6-5 and TRBJ1-2; 7 bases are a match to TRBD1. The germline V gene has CDR1 MNHEY and CDR2 SVGAGI. The CDR3 spans 14 residues. V trimming: 8 bases; J trimming: 4 bases; junction bases outside the gene matches: 10.

This clone has a handful of counts. V is TRBV28 and J is TRBJ2-7; no definite D call. Germline-derived CDR1 and CDR2 are MDHEN and SYDVKM. V shed 6 bases and J shed 4 bases, with 16 bases lying between them. This CDR3 spans 14 amino acids. The CDR3 sequence: CASRSLRLGYEQYF. CDR3 sequence (DNA): TGTGCCAGCAGATCACTAAGGCTAGGTTACGAGCAGTACTTC.

This rearrangement joins TRBV2 to TRBJ1-3; D unclear. V was shortened by 6 bases and J by 0 bases, with 9 bases between the two germline ends. CDR3 length: 14 residues. The V gene's germline CDR1 is SNHLY and CDR2 FYNNEI. In DNA form, the CDR3 reads TGTGCCAGCAGCAGAGACATCTCTGGAAACACCATATATTTT. Protein sequence: CASSRDISGNTIYF.

The rearrangement links TRBV4-1 to TRBJ2-1; D unclear. Germline V CDR1 and CDR2: MGHRA, YSYEKL. The V and J ends lost 3 bases and 0 bases respectively, with 18 bases between them. The CDR3 loop spans 18 amino acids. CDR3 in amino acids: CASSQPGSDMSSYNEQFF. DNA for the CDR3: TGCGCCAGCAGCCAGCCGGGTTCCGATATGAGCTCCTACAATGAGCAGTTCTTC.

V is TRBV19 and J is TRBJ2-3; the D gene is possibly TRBD2 (6 bases). Per the germline V gene, CDR1 is LNHDA and CDR2 is SQIVND (reference sequence). This CDR3 comprises 13 residues. V lost 3 bases and J 5 bases, leaving 9 bases between the germline ends. This CDR3 is CASSMGGVDTQYF. DNA of the CDR3: TGTGCCAGTAGTATGGGAGGAGTAGATACGCAGTATTTT. The full variable domain, rest sourced from reference TRBV19 and TRBJ2-3, is DGGITQSPKYLFRKEGQNVTLSCEQNLNHDAMYWYRQDPGQGLRLIYYSQIVNDFQKGDIAEGYSVSREKKESFPLTVTSAQKNPTAFYLCASSMGGVDTQYFGPGTRLTVL.

The CDR3 nucleotides read TGTGCCTGGAGACACCCTAATTCACCCCTCCACTTT. Residues: CAWRHPNSPLHF. The genes are TRBV30 and TRBJ1-6, with no clear D. Per germline, CDR1 GTSNPN and CDR2 SVGIG (reference sequence). V lost 3 bases and J lost 6, with 6 bases in between. The CDR3 covers 12 residues.

J is TRBJ1-1 and V is TRBV7-2; unclear D gene. The CDR3 is 13 residues long. CDR1 and CDR2 (germline): SGHTA, FQGNSA. V lost 9 bases and J lost 2, with 13 bases in between. DNA of the CDR3: TGTGCCAGTAGAAGAGATCGAAACACTGAAGCTTTCTTT. Its translation is CASRRDRNTEAFF.

The chain employs TRBV12-3 or TRBV12-4 and TRBJ2-7; 8 bases agree with TRBD1. The length of the CDR3 is 13 residues. The V gene end was trimmed by 6 bases and the J gene end by 2 bases; junction bases not matched to a gene: 3. DNA for the CDR3: TGTGCCAGCAGGTCGACAGGGGCCTACGAGCAGTACTTC. It encodes CASRSTGAYEQYF.

The rearrangement joins TRBV28 to TRBJ2-3, with 7 bases aligning to TRBD2. J was trimmed by 0 bases and V by 3 bases; bases with no gene match: 12. CDR3 length: 18 amino acids. CDR1 MDHEN and CDR2 SYDVKM come from the germline V gene. The CDR3 DNA follows: TGTGCCAGCAGTTTGAGTACTAGCGCTTACACTAGCACAGATACGCAGTATTTT. It yields the protein CASSLSTSAYTSTDTQYF.

The chain couples TRBV28 to TRBJ2-3; 11 bases are shared with TRBD2. The germline gives CDR1 MDHEN, CDR2 SYDVKM. The CDR3 contains 15 residues. Trimming cost V 6 bases and J 4 bases; bases outside gene matches: 6. The DNA of the CDR3 is TGTGCCAGCAGCCCTAGCGGGGGGTGGGCAGATACGCAGTATTTT. Translated: CASSPSGGWADTQYF.

This chain connects TRBV3-1 (or the pseudogene TRBV3-2) to TRBJ1-3, with no clear D. Germline V CDR1 and CDR2: LGHDT, YNNKEL (reference sequence). The ends were cut back, 5 bases at V and 3 bases at J, with 11 bases in the middle. The CDR3 sequence is 14 residues long. This chain's CDR3 is CASSYGGIGNTIYF. The CDR3 DNA sequence: TGTGCCAGCAGCTACGGAGGGATTGGAAACACCATATATTTT.

The rearrangement joins TRBV11-2 to TRBJ1-4; D is unclear. The CDR3 runs to 17 residues. V was cut by 5 bases and J by 8 bases, with 24 bases left in between. The germline gives CDR1 SGHAT, CDR2 FQNNGV. DNA for the CDR3: TGTGCCAGCAGCCCAGACGTGCGGTTCCTAGGAGGGGAAAAACTGTTTTTT. Its protein is CASSPDVRFLGGEKLFF.

V and J are TRBV7-9 and TRBJ1-1; maybe TRBD1 (6 bases). The CDR3 length is 15 residues. In germline, CDR1 is SEHNR, CDR2 FQNEAQ (reference sequence). Trimming left V 4 bases short and J 3 bases short, with 15 bases between. CDR3 region: CASSSLTGGYTEAFF. The CDR3 nucleotides are TGTGCCAGCAGCTCACTGACAGGAGGATACACTGAAGCTTTCTTT. Full variable domain (remainder filled in from reference TRBV7-9 and TRBJ1-1): DTGVSQNPRHKITKRGQNVTFRCDPISEHNRLYWYRQTLGQGPEFLTYFQNEAQLEKSRLLSDRFSAERPKGSFSTLEIQRTEQGDSAMYLCASSSLTGGYTEAFFGQGTRLTVV.

The table lists this clone with a few counts. The chain links TRBV7-6 to TRBJ1-5; D is perhaps TRBD1 (5 bases). Trimming removed 4 bases at V and 1 base at J, with 11 bases between. Germline V gene lookup returns CDR1 SGHVS and CDR2 FNYEAQ. The CDR3 loop spans 15 amino acids. The CDR3 nucleotides read TGTGCCAGCAGCTCCAGGGTCGGCAGCAATCAGCCCCAGCATTTT. Its protein is CASSSRVGSNQPQHF.